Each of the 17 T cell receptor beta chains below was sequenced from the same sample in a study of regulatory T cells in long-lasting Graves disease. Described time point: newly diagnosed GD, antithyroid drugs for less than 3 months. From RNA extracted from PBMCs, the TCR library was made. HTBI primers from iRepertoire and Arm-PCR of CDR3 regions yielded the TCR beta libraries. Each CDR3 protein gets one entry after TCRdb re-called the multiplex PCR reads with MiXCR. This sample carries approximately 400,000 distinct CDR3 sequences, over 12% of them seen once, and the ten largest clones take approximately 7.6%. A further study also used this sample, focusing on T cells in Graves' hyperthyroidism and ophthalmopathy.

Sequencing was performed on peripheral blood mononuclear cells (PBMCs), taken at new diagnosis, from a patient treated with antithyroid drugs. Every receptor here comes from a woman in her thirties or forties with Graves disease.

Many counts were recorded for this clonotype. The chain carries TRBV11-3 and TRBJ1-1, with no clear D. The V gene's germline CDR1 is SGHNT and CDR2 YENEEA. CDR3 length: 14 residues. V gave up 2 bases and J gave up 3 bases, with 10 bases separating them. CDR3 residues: CASSLWDMDTEAFF. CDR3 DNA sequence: TGTGCCAGCAGCTTATGGGATATGGACACTGAAGCTTTCTTT.

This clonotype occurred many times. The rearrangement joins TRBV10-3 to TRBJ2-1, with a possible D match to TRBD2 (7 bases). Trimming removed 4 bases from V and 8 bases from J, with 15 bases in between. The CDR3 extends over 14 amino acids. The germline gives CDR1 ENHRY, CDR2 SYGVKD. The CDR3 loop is CAISATGGRDEQFF. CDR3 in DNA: TGTGCCATCAGTGCCACGGGGGGCAGGGATGAGCAGTTCTTC.

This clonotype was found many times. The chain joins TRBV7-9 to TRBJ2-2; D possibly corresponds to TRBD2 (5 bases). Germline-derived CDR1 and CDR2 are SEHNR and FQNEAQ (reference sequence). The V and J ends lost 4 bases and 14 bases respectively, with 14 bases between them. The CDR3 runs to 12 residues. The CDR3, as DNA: TGTGCCAGCAGCTCGCTTGCGGGTCCCCTGTTTTTT. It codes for CASSSLAGPLFF.

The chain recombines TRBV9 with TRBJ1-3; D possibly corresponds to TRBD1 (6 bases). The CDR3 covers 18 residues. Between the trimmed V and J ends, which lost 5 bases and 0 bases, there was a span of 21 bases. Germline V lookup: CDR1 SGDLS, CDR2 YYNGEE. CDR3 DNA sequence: TGTGCCAGCAGTGCTAGCTCTGGACAGACCTACTCTGGAAACACCATATATTTT. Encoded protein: CASSASSGQTYSGNTIYF. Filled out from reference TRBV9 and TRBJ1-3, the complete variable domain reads DSGVTQTPKHLITATGQRVTLRCSPRSGDLSVYWYQQSLDQGLQFLIQYYNGEERAKGNILERFSAQQFPDLHSELNLSSLELGDSALYFCASSASSGQTYSGNTIYFGEGSWLTVV.

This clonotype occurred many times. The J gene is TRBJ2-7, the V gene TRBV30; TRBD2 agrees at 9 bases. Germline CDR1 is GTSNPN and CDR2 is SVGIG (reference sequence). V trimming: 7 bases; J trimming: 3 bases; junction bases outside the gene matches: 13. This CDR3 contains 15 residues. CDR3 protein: CASDPTSGSNYEQYF. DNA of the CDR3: TGTGCCTCCGATCCCACTAGCGGGTCGAACTACGAGCAGTACTTC.

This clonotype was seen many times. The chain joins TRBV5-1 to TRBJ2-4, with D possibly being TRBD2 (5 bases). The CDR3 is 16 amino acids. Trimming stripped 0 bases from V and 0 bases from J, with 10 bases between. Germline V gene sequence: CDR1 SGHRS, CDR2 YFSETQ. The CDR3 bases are TGCGCCAGCAGCTTGGCCTCGGGGTTAGCCAAAAACATTCAGTACTTC. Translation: CASSLASGLAKNIQYF.

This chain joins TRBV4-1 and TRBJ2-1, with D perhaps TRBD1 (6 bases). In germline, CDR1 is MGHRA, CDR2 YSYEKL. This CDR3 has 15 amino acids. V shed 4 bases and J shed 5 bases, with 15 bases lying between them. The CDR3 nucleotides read TGCGCCAGCAGCCCTAGGGGACAACTAGACAATGAGCAGTTCTTC. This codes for CASSPRGQLDNEQFF.

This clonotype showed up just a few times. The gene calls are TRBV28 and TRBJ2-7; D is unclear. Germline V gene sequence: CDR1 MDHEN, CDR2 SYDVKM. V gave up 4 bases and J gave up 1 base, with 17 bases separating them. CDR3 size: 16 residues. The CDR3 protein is CASSSRAAPSSYEQYF. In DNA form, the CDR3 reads TGTGCCAGCAGTTCTAGGGCAGCCCCATCTTCCTACGAGCAGTACTTC. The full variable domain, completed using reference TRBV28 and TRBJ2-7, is DVKVTQSSRYLVKRTGEKVFLECVQDMDHENMFWYRQDPGLGLRLIYFSYDVKMKEKGDIPEGYSVSREKKERFSLILESASTNQTSMYLCASSSRAAPSSYEQYFGPGTRLTVT.

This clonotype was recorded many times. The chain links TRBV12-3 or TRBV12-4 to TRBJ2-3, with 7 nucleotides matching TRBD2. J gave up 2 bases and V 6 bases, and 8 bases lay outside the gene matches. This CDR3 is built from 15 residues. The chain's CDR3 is CASSRLAAFTDTQYF. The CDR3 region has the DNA TGTGCCAGCAGCCGCCTAGCGGCCTTCACAGATACGCAGTATTTT.

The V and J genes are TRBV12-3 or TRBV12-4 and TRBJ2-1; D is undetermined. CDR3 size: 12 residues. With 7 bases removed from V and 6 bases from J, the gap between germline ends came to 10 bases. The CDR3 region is CASTLGVNEQFF. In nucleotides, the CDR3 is TGTGCCAGCACCCTTGGGGTCAATGAGCAGTTCTTC.

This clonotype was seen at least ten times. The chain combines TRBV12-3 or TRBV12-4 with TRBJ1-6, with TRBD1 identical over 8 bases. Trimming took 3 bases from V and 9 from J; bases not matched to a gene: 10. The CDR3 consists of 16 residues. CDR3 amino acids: CASSLDQGAVGSPLHF. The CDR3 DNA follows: TGTGCCAGCAGTTTGGACCAGGGGGCTGTTGGTTCACCCCTCCACTTT.

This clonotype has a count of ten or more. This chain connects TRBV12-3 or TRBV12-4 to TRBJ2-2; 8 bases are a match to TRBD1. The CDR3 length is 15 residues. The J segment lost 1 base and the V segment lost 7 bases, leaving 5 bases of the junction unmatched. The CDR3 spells CASIGTGWNTGELFF. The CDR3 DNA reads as TGTGCCAGCATAGGGACAGGATGGAACACCGGGGAGCTGTTTTTT.

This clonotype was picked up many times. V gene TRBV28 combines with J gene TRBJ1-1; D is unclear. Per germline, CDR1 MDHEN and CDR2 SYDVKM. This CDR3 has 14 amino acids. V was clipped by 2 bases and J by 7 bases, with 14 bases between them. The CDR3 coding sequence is TGTGCCAGCAGTTTAACATCGGGGATGAATGAAGCTTTCTTT. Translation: CASSLTSGMNEAFF.

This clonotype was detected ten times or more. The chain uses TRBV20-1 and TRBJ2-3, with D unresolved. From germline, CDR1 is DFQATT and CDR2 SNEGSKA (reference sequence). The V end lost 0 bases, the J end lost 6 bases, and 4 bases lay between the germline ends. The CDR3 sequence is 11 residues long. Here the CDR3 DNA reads TGCAGTGCTAGAGATCACGATACGCAGTATTTT. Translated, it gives CSARDHDTQYF.

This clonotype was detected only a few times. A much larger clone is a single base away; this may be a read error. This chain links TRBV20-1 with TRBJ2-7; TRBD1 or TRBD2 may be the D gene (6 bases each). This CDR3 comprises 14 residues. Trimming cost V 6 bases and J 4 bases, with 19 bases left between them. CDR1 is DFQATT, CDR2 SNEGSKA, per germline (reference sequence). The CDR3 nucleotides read TGCAGTGCCACGAGGGGGGCGGAGGGGTACGAGCAGTACTTC. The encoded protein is CSATRGAEGYEQYF.

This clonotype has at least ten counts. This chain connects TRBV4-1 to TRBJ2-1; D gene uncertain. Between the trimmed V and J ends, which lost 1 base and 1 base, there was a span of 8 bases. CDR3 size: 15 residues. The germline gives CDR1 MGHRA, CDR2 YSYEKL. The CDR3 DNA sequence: TGCGCCAGCAGCCAAGGGGCCGGGTCCTACAATGAGCAGTTCTTC. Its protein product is CASSQGAGSYNEQFF.

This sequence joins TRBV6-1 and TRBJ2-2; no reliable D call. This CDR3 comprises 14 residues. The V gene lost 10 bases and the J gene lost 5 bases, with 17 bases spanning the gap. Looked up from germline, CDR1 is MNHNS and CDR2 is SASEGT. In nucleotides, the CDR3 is TGTGCCACGGCGGTAGAGGCTGGGACCGGGGAGCTGTTTTTT. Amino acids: CATAVEAGTGELFF.